A selection of T cell receptor beta chains follows, all from one sample in a study of vaccination and CD4 T cells after COVID-19. TCRdb analysed the PCR reads with MiXCR anew, one entry per CDR3 protein. Counted here are 25,000 or so distinct CDR3 sequences, approximately 67% occurring once; the ten biggest clones make up 20% to 25%. No antigen is known for these receptors. The sample was CD4+ T cells from blood, cultured in vitro, taken after SARS-CoV-2 vaccination. These receptors were taken from a human donor who received a COVID-19 vaccine. Each CDR3 is given with its conserved first and last residue. Fields, in order: CDR3 protein, CDR3 DNA, J gene, D gene, V gene, clone size. D genes are given only for firm matches. The size field is filled for only some rows; it gives once, few, many or a size class.

CDR3 protein: CASSSRRTSGDTDTQYF; CDR3 DNA: TGTGCCAGCAGCTCCCGCAGGACTAGCGGGGACACAGATACGCAGTATTTT; J gene: TRBJ2-3; D gene: TRBD2; V gene: TRBV7-2; clone size: .
CDR3 protein: CASSSGLGTEAFF; CDR3 DNA: TGTGCCAGCAGTTCGGGGCTCGGCACTGAAGCTTTCTTT; J gene: TRBJ1-1; D gene: .; V gene: TRBV7-3; clone size: .
CDR3 protein: CASSAAGGNEQFF; CDR3 DNA: TGTGCCAGCAGCGCCGCGGGGGGAAATGAGCAGTTCTTC; J gene: TRBJ2-1; D gene: TRBD2; V gene: TRBV7-9; clone size: .
CDR3 protein: CAWSSGGPFQETQYF; CDR3 DNA: TGTGCCTGGTCTAGCGGGGGGCCTTTCCAAGAGACCCAGTACTTC; J gene: TRBJ2-5; D gene: TRBD2; V gene: TRBV30; clone size: .
CDR3 protein: CASSVLGNTEAFF; CDR3 DNA: TGTGCCAGCAGTGTACTAGGGAACACTGAAGCTTTCTTT; J gene: TRBJ1-1; D gene: .; V gene: TRBV2; clone size: .
CDR3 protein: CASSIGRGGYEQYF; CDR3 DNA: TGTGCCAGTAGTATCGGGCGGGGGGGCTACGAGCAGTACTTC; J gene: TRBJ2-7; D gene: TRBD2; V gene: TRBV19; clone size: .
CDR3 protein: CASSSSGLGADTQYF; CDR3 DNA: TGTGCCAGCAGCAGCTCCGGTCTGGGGGCAGATACGCAGTATTTT; J gene: TRBJ2-3; D gene: .; V gene: TRBV7-2; clone size: .
CDR3 protein: CASSLGTGQPGETQYF; CDR3 DNA: TGTGCCAGCAGTCTCGGGACAGGTCAACCTGGGGAGACCCAGTACTTC; J gene: TRBJ2-5; D gene: TRBD1; V gene: TRBV12-3/TRBV12-4; clone size: .
CDR3 protein: CASSLGPAYTQYF; CDR3 DNA: TGTGCCAGCAGCTTAGGCCCGGCTTATACGCAGTATTTT; J gene: TRBJ2-3; D gene: .; V gene: TRBV7-9; clone size: .
CDR3 protein: CSARDNRNTEAFF; CDR3 DNA: TGCAGTGCTAGAGATAACAGGAACACTGAAGCTTTCTTT; J gene: TRBJ1-1; D gene: .; V gene: TRBV20-1; clone size: .
CDR3 protein: CSARDLRTSGGALRETQYF; CDR3 DNA: TGCAGTGCTAGAGATCTTCGGACTAGCGGGGGGGCCCTGAGGGAGACCCAGTACTTC; J gene: TRBJ2-5; D gene: TRBD2; V gene: TRBV20-1; clone size: .
CDR3 protein: CATSTGITHSGNTIYF; CDR3 DNA: TGTGCCACTTCAACCGGGATCACCCACTCTGGAAACACCATATATTTT; J gene: TRBJ1-3; D gene: .; V gene: TRBV19; clone size: .
CDR3 protein: CAISGTGGLKGEQYF; CDR3 DNA: TGTGCCATCAGTGGGACAGGGGGCCTCAAGGGCGAGCAGTACTTC; J gene: TRBJ2-7; D gene: TRBD1; V gene: TRBV10-3; clone size: .
CDR3 protein: CSALGGDQAPLHF; CDR3 DNA: TGCAGCGCCCTCGGAGGGGATCAGGCACCCCTCCACTTT; J gene: TRBJ1-6; D gene: .; V gene: TRBV20-1; clone size: .
CDR3 protein: CASKVHQAGLGNEQFF; CDR3 DNA: TGTGCCAGCAAAGTCCATCAGGCAGGGTTGGGCAATGAGCAGTTCTTC; J gene: TRBJ2-1; D gene: .; V gene: TRBV6-1; clone size: .
CDR3 protein: CASSASSGSTDTQYF; CDR3 DNA: TGTGCCAGCAGCGCCTCTAGCGGGAGCACAGATACGCAGTATTTT; J gene: TRBJ2-3; D gene: TRBD2; V gene: TRBV7-9; clone size: .
CDR3 protein: CASSEKVDRVSYEQYF; CDR3 DNA: TGTGCCAGCAGTGAGAAGGTGGACAGGGTATCTTACGAGCAGTACTTC; J gene: TRBJ2-7; D gene: TRBD1; V gene: TRBV6-1; clone size: .
CDR3 protein: CASGLWGQSTEAFF; CDR3 DNA: TGTGCTAGTGGTTTGTGGGGGCAGAGCACTGAAGCTTTCTTT; J gene: TRBJ1-1; D gene: .; V gene: TRBV12-5; clone size: few
CDR3 protein: CASSLEVAWETQYF; CDR3 DNA: TGTGCCAGCAGCTTAGAGGTAGCATGGGAGACCCAGTACTTC; J gene: TRBJ2-5; D gene: .; V gene: TRBV7-9; clone size: few
CDR3 protein: CATSDLPGTGGDTQYF; CDR3 DNA: TGTGCCACCAGTGATCTCCCCGGGACAGGGGGAGATACGCAGTATTTT; J gene: TRBJ2-3; D gene: TRBD1; V gene: TRBV24-1; clone size: few
CDR3 protein: CSARNQLLGGYTF; CDR3 DNA: TGCAGTGCTAGAAATCAGCTTTTGGGTGGCTACACCTTC; J gene: TRBJ1-2; D gene: .; V gene: TRBV20-1; clone size: .
CDR3 protein: CASRQDQETQYF; CDR3 DNA: TGTGCCAGCAGACAGGATCAAGAGACCCAGTACTTC; J gene: TRBJ2-5; D gene: .; V gene: TRBV2; clone size: .
CDR3 protein: CAISESVQSSGELFF; CDR3 DNA: TGTGCCATCAGTGAGTCAGTCCAGAGCTCCGGGGAGCTGTTTTTT; J gene: TRBJ2-2; D gene: .; V gene: TRBV10-3; clone size: .
CDR3 protein: CSAGPLLNYGYTF; CDR3 DNA: TGCAGTGCTGGCCCACTCTTAAACTATGGCTACACCTTC; J gene: TRBJ1-2; D gene: .; V gene: TRBV20-1; clone size: few
CDR3 protein: CASSHDGTNYGYTF; CDR3 DNA: TGTGCCAGCAGCCACGACGGGACTAACTATGGCTACACCTTC; J gene: TRBJ1-2; D gene: .; V gene: TRBV21-1; clone size: .
CDR3 protein: CASSFSQGRGDYGYTF; CDR3 DNA: TGTGCCAGCAGTTTCTCTCAGGGCCGAGGGGACTATGGCTACACCTTC; J gene: TRBJ1-2; D gene: .; V gene: TRBV6-4; clone size: .
CDR3 protein: CAWHHLAGELFF; CDR3 DNA: TGTGCCTGGCATCATCTTGCCGGGGAGCTGTTTTTT; J gene: TRBJ2-2; D gene: .; V gene: TRBV30; clone size: once
CDR3 protein: CASGVRDRDSPFYGYTF; CDR3 DNA: TGTGCCAGCGGTGTCAGGGACAGGGACAGCCCGTTCTATGGCTACACCTTC; J gene: TRBJ1-2; D gene: .; V gene: TRBV21-1; clone size: few
CDR3 protein: CSAREDRFLYGYTF; CDR3 DNA: TGCAGTGCTAGAGAAGACAGGTTCCTCTATGGCTACACCTTC; J gene: TRBJ1-2; D gene: .; V gene: TRBV20-1; clone size: .
CDR3 protein: CASSEGGGQPQYF; CDR3 DNA: TGTGCCAGCAGTGAAGGGGGTGGTCAGCCCCAGTATTTT; J gene: TRBJ2-3; D gene: .; V gene: TRBV6-1; clone size: .
CDR3 protein: CASSPQGWVSNQPQHF; CDR3 DNA: TGTGCCAGCTCACCACAAGGGTGGGTGAGCAATCAGCCCCAGCATTTT; J gene: TRBJ1-5; D gene: .; V gene: TRBV18; clone size: .
CDR3 protein: CASSPRGSGYQETQYF; CDR3 DNA: TGTGCCAGCAGCCCCAGGGGTAGCGGGTACCAAGAGACCCAGTACTTC; J gene: TRBJ2-5; D gene: .; V gene: TRBV7-3; clone size: few
CDR3 protein: CASSPVRDTEYGYTF; CDR3 DNA: TGTGCCAGCTCACCAGTCCGCGATACCGAATATGGCTACACCTTC; J gene: TRBJ1-2; D gene: .; V gene: TRBV18; clone size: .
CDR3 protein: CASSSRAGLSSPLHF; CDR3 DNA: TGTGCCAGCAGTTCTAGGGCAGGGTTAAGTTCACCCCTCCACTTT; J gene: TRBJ1-6; D gene: .; V gene: TRBV27; clone size: few
CDR3 protein: CASSRQGNPYNEQFF; CDR3 DNA: TGTGCCAGCAGCCGACAGGGCAACCCTTACAATGAGCAGTTCTTC; J gene: TRBJ2-1; D gene: TRBD1; V gene: TRBV6-1; clone size: .
CDR3 protein: CASSEYRGRGYTF; CDR3 DNA: TGCGCCAGCAGTGAGTACAGGGGCCGTGGCTACACCTTC; J gene: TRBJ1-2; D gene: TRBD1; V gene: TRBV10-1; clone size: .
CDR3 protein: CASSLFSGDLQETRYF; CDR3 DNA: TGTGCCAGCAGCCTTTTTAGCGGGGACCTCCAAGAGACCCGGTACTTC; J gene: TRBJ2-5; D gene: TRBD2; V gene: TRBV7-6; clone size: .
CDR3 protein: CSARAAWGAENSPLHF; CDR3 DNA: TGCAGTGCTAGAGCCGCGTGGGGGGCGGAAAATTCACCCCTCCACTTT; J gene: TRBJ1-6; D gene: .; V gene: TRBV20-1; clone size: .
CDR3 protein: CASSPGGLAGGAETQYF; CDR3 DNA: TGTGCCAGCAGCCCGGGGGGACTAGCGGGGGGCGCAGAGACCCAGTACTTC; J gene: TRBJ2-5; D gene: TRBD2; V gene: TRBV7-6; clone size: .
CDR3 protein: CSARDAGGPTYEQYF; CDR3 DNA: TGCAGTGCTAGAGATGCGGGGGGCCCCACCTACGAGCAGTACTTC; J gene: TRBJ2-7; D gene: TRBD2; V gene: TRBV20-1; clone size: .
CDR3 protein: CASSGVGNTEAFF; CDR3 DNA: TGTGCCAGCAGTGGGGTCGGGAACACTGAAGCTTTCTTT; J gene: TRBJ1-1; D gene: .; V gene: TRBV2; clone size: .
CDR3 protein: CSARKGGGETQYF; CDR3 DNA: TGCAGTGCTAGAAAGGGGGGCGGGGAGACCCAGTACTTC; J gene: TRBJ2-5; D gene: .; V gene: TRBV20-1; clone size: .
CDR3 protein: CAISESGMAGYTF; CDR3 DNA: TGTGCCATCAGTGAGTCCGGAATGGCGGGCTACACCTTC; J gene: TRBJ1-2; D gene: .; V gene: TRBV10-3; clone size: few
CDR3 protein: CASSERGPPPNEQFF; CDR3 DNA: TGTGCCAGCAGCGAGAGGGGCCCACCTCCCAATGAGCAGTTCTTC; J gene: TRBJ2-1; D gene: .; V gene: TRBV7-6; clone size: .
CDR3 protein: CASRQRTGGFDGYTF; CDR3 DNA: TGTGCCAGCAGGCAACGTACAGGGGGCTTCGATGGCTACACCTTC; J gene: TRBJ1-2; D gene: TRBD1; V gene: TRBV7-2; clone size: few
CDR3 protein: CASSLAGVYEQYF; CDR3 DNA: TGTGCCAGCAGCTTAGCTGGGGTCTACGAGCAGTACTTC; J gene: TRBJ2-7; D gene: .; V gene: TRBV7-9; clone size: .
CDR3 protein: CASSSEGRGWETQYF; CDR3 DNA: TGTGCCAGCAGCTCAGAAGGCAGGGGTTGGGAGACCCAGTACTTC; J gene: TRBJ2-5; D gene: .; V gene: TRBV7-7; clone size: .
CDR3 protein: CATSRENRIIPQHF; CDR3 DNA: TGTGCCACCAGCAGAGAAAACAGGATCATCCCCCAGCATTTT; J gene: TRBJ1-5; D gene: .; V gene: TRBV15; clone size: .